A selection of T cell receptor beta chains follows, all from one sample in a study of early T cells in non-severe SARS-CoV-2 infection. In TCRdb, the 5' RACE reads were re-called with MiXCR into one record per CDR3 protein. This sample has about 26,000 distinct CDR3 sequences, with around 4.4% found just once. The sequenced material came from whole blood. These receptors were obtained from an adult who was a healthcare worker with PCR-confirmed SARS-CoV-2 infection or an uninfected control (not recorded which). Both conserved end residues are part of each CDR3. D genes are given only for firm matches. Clone size, where shown, is once, few, many, or a class for clones that have expanded.

.	TRBJ2-7	TRBV12-3/TRBV12-4	many	TGTGCCAGCAGTTTGCAGCGCTACGAGCAGTACTTC	CASSLQRYEQYF
.	TRBJ2-2	TRBV11-2	many	TGTGCCAGCAGCTTAGATGCAGACACCGGGGAGCTGTTTTTT	CASSLDADTGELFF
.	TRBJ2-1	TRBV11-2	many	TGTGCCAGCCAGGGCCTTAAGTCCTACAATGAGCAGTTCTTC	CASQGLKSYNEQFF
TRBD2	TRBJ2-5	TRBV11-2	many	TGTGCCACCGGACTAGCGGGAGGGCCTGCCGGGACCCAGTACTTC	CATGLAGGPAGTQYF
.	TRBJ2-1	TRBV5-1	many	TGCGCCAGCAGCACGGGGGGCCCCCCTAATGAGCAGTTCTTC	CASSTGGPPNEQFF
TRBD2	TRBJ2-1	TRBV20-1	.	TGCAGTGCTAGAGGAGGACTAGCGGGATCAAGGCGTGTGGATAAGCAGTTCTTC	CSARGGLAGSRRVDKQFF
.	TRBJ2-7	TRBV29-1	.	TGCAGCGTGACGGGACAAGACTACGAGCAGTACTTC	CSVTGQDYEQYF
TRBD1	TRBJ2-1	TRBV4-2	few	TGTGCCAGCAGCCAAGACCCTGGACAGGGCAGCAATGAGCAGTTCTTC	CASSQDPGQGSNEQFF
.	TRBJ2-1	TRBV14	many	TGTGCCAGCAGTCAGTTGGCGGGGCCCCTCAATGAGCAGTTCTTC	CASSQLAGPLNEQFF
.	TRBJ1-5	TRBV11-2	many	TGTGCCAGCAGTTTACGGGGAATCAGGGATAGCAATCAGCCCCAGCATTTT	CASSLRGIRDSNQPQHF
TRBD1	TRBJ2-7	TRBV4-1	medium-sized	TGCGCCAGCAGCCAAGCAGCAGGGGGCTACGAGCAGTACTTC	CASSQAAGGYEQYF
.	TRBJ2-3	TRBV6-4	.	TGTGCCAGCAGTGACTACGCGGGATCTCTGCAGTATTTT	CASSDYAGSLQYF
TRBD2	TRBJ2-2	TRBV5-6	many	TGTGCCAGCAGCTTGGAGGCGGGAGCAGACGGGGAGCTGTTTTTT	CASSLEAGADGELFF
.	TRBJ2-1	TRBV7-2	many	TGTGCCAGCAGCCCCGGTGGGAGAGCCTACAATGAGCAGTTCTTC	CASSPGGRAYNEQFF
.	TRBJ2-3	TRBV10-2	many	TGCGCCAGCAGTGAGTGGGGGTTAGATACGCAGTATTTT	CASSEWGLDTQYF
TRBD1	TRBJ1-4	TRBV11-2	many	TGTGCCAGCAGCGTGACGTTAGGGGGCGAAAAACTGTTTTTT	CASSVTLGGEKLFF
.	TRBJ1-1	TRBV4-2	many	TGTGCCAGCAGCCAAGATTGGGCGGGCGGAAACACTGAAGCTTTCTTT	CASSQDWAGGNTEAFF
.	TRBJ2-3	TRBV5-1	.	TGCGCCAGCAGCTTGGTCGAGGGGGGTGAGGTAGATACGCAGTATTTT	CASSLVEGGEVDTQYF
.	TRBJ2-7	TRBV5-1	many	TGCGCCAGCAGCTTGCGGGAAAAAGACGAGCAGTACTTC	CASSLREKDEQYF
.	TRBJ1-2	TRBV10-1	many	TGCGCCAGCAGTGTTGCGCTCTGGGTGTCTCAAACCTTC	CASSVALWVSQTF
TRBD2	TRBJ2-1	TRBV5-1	.	TGCGCCAGCAGCATGGGGACTAGTTCCAGCAATGAGCAGTTCTTC	CASSMGTSSSNEQFF
TRBD1	TRBJ1-5	TRBV20-1	many	TGCAGTGCTAGAGATGGGGGACAGGGGTGGTTTGGAAATCAGCCCCAGCATTTT	CSARDGGQGWFGNQPQHF
TRBD1	TRBJ2-7	TRBV28	once	TGTGCCAGCAGCCTGACCCGGACAGGGCCCGAGCAGTACTTC	CASSLTRTGPEQYF
TRBD1	TRBJ1-1	TRBV5-1	many	TGCGCCAGCACAAAGGGACAGGGATTTGTGACTGAAGCTTTCTTT	CASTKGQGFVTEAFF
.	TRBJ2-2	TRBV5-1	many	TGCGCCAGCAGGAAGAGCGGATCCGCGAACACCGGGGAGCTGTTTTTT	CASRKSGSANTGELFF
TRBD2	TRBJ2-3	TRBV2	medium-sized	TGTGCCAGCAGTGAAGCGCTCCTTACGGGCGGGGGGCTAAGTACGCAGTATTTT	CASSEALLTGGGLSTQYF
.	TRBJ2-1	TRBV7-9	many	TGTGCCAGCAGCTTTACCAATGAGCAGTTCTTC	CASSFTNEQFF
.	TRBJ2-3	TRBV5-1	many	TGCGCCAGCAGTTACCAGGGAGCCTTCACAGATACGCAGTATTTT	CASSYQGAFTDTQYF
.	TRBJ1-1	TRBV3-1	many	TGTGCCAGCAGCCAGGCATATGAAGCTTTCTTT	CASSQAYEAFF
.	TRBJ1-2	TRBV19	few	TGTGCCAGTAGTATCCCAGGGGACTCCTATGGCTACACCTTC	CASSIPGDSYGYTF
.	TRBJ1-2	TRBV5-6	many	TGTGCCAGCAGCTTGGCGGCTAACTATGGCTACACCTTC	CASSLAANYGYTF
.	TRBJ2-7	TRBV11-1	many	TGTGCCAGCAGCGCAAACTTGGGCGAGCAGTACTTC	CASSANLGEQYF
TRBD1	TRBJ2-3	TRBV23-1	many	TGCGCCAGCAGTTGCATGCAGGGGGTTCCTATTCTTAGCACAGATACGCAGTATTTT	CASSCMQGVPILSTDTQYF
.	TRBJ2-4	TRBV29-1	many	TGCAGCGTCGAGATAGCTGTGGAGGGGCCGGACATTCAGTACTTC	CSVEIAVEGPDIQYF
.	TRBJ2-3	TRBV5-1	many	TGCGCCAGCAGCTTGCAGGCCAGCACAGATACGCAGTATTTT	CASSLQASTDTQYF
TRBD2	TRBJ2-3	TRBV13	many	TGTGCCAGCAGTTACAGACTAGCGGGAGTAGCAGATACGCAGTATTTT	CASSYRLAGVADTQYF
.	TRBJ2-2	TRBV5-5	many	TGTGCCAGCAGCTTCCGGGGGACCGGGGAGCTGTTTTTT	CASSFRGTGELFF
.	TRBJ2-2	TRBV18	many	TGTGCCAGCTCACCACCTGGAGGAGGGAGTTGGACCGGGGAGCTGTTTTTT	CASSPPGGGSWTGELFF
.	TRBJ2-6	TRBV11-2	many	TGTGCCAGCAGCTTAGGAACAGCGCTGGGGGCCAACGTCCTGACTTTC	CASSLGTALGANVLTF
TRBD2	TRBJ2-3	TRBV7-6	.	TGTGCCAGCAGCCCCAGACTAGCGCCCAGCACAGATACGCAGTATTTT	CASSPRLAPSTDTQYF
TRBD2	TRBJ2-1	TRBV7-6	.	TGTGCCAGCAGCTTAGGAACTTGGACTAGCGTACACAATGAGCAGTTCTTC	CASSLGTWTSVHNEQFF